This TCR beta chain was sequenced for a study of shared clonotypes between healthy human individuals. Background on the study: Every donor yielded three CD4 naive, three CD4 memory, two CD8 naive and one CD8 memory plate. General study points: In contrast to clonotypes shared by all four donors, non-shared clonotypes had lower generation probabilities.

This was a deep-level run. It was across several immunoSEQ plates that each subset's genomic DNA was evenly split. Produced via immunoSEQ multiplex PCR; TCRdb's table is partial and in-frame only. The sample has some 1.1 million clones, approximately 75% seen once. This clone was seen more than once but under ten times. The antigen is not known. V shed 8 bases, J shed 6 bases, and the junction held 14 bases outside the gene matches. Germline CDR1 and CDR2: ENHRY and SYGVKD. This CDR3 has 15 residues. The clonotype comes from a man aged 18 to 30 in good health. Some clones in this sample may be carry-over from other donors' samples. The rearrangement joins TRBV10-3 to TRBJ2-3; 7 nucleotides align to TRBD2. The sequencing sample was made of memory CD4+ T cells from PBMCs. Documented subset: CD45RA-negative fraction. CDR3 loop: CAIQSGTPFGDTQYF. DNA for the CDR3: TGTGCCATCCAGAGCGGGACCCCCTTCGGGGATACGCAGTATTTT.